A single sample is the source of the 4 T cell receptor beta chains below, sequenced in a study of vaccination effects on CD4 cells after COVID-19. Only in-frame clones appear in the TCRdb table, and some are missing; sequencing was by immunoSEQ multiplex PCR. The repertoire holds roughly 19,000 clones, with around three quarters as singletons. Sequencing in the ViraFEST assay came after antigen-specific CD4+ T cells had been expanded with viral peptide pools, which were used to stimulate PBMC. Following 10 days of culture, CD4+ T cells were isolated. Vaccine recipients had no previous SARS-CoV-2 infection; their nucleocapsid antibodies were negative. Their antigens are not known. Sequenced here: CD4+ T cells from PBMCs cultured with HCoV-NL63 spike peptides, sampled before COVID-19 vaccination. All receptors come from a human donor who received a COVID-19 vaccine.

The V gene is TRBV14, the J gene TRBJ2-7; D not certain. Per the germline V gene, CDR1 is SGHDN and CDR2 is FVKESK. The V gene lost 1 base and the J gene lost 1 base, with 11 bases spanning the gap. The CDR3 has 15 residues. The CDR3 DNA reads as TGTGCCAGCAGCCAAGGAAAGGGTTGGTCCTACGAGCAGTACTTC. Translation gives CASSQGKGWSYEQYF.

This clone was counted a few times. The V call is TRBV2, the J call TRBJ1-6, with D possibly matching TRBD1 (6 bases). The germline V gene encodes CDR1 SNHLY and CDR2 FYNNEI. This CDR3 region has 15 residues. The V end was cut by 6 bases, the J end by 8 bases, with 17 bases between. The CDR3 sequence is CASRGRTGTDSPLHF. The CDR3 DNA follows: TGTGCCAGCAGAGGGAGAACAGGGACCGATTCACCCCTCCACTTT.

This chain joins TRBV4-1 and TRBJ1-1; the D gene is possibly TRBD1 (6 bases). This CDR3 has 15 residues. Germline values: CDR1 MGHRA, CDR2 YSYEKL. Trimming shortened V by 1 base and J by 8 bases, and 17 bases separated the two germline ends. CDR3 sequence reads: CASSQVLRGRREAFF. The CDR3 nucleotides read TGCGCCAGCAGCCAAGTCTTACGGGGGCGGAGGGAAGCTTTCTTT.

The chain carries TRBV5-4 and TRBJ2-3; 8 positions match TRBD1. The CDR3 sequence is 17 residues long. V shed 0 bases, J shed 0 bases, and the junction held 6 bases outside the gene matches. Germline lookup yields CDR1 SGHNT and CDR2 YYREEE (reference sequence). CDR3 sequence reads: CASSLGTGGRSTDTQYF. The CDR3 DNA reads as TGTGCCAGCAGCTTGGGTACAGGGGGGCGGAGCACAGATACGCAGTATTTT. The whole variable domain, filled in from reference TRBV5-4 and TRBJ2-3, reads ETGVTQSPTHLIKTRGQQVTLRCSSQSGHNTVSWYQQALGQGPQFIFQYYREEENGRGNFPPRFSGLQFPNYSSELNVNALELDDSALYLCASSLGTGGRSTDTQYFGPGTRLTVL.